This T cell receptor (beta chain) was recovered during a study of blood T cell repertoires in COVID-19. Study overall: Material from acute and convalescent COVID-19 was sourced from the United States, Italy and Spain.

The CDR3 runs 17 residues. V gave up 0 bases and J gave up 4 bases; unmatched junction bases: 8. The germline V gene has CDR1 LNHNV and CDR2 YYDKDF (reference sequence). Clinical history as reported by participants underpinned cohort assignment. The method was immunoSEQ multiplex PCR; TCRdb's version includes in-frame clones alone and lacks a portion of them. In the table there are nearly 200,000 clones, around 82% of which are singletons. This TCR derives from a middle-aged man who had recovered from COVID-19. The sequenced sample consisted of PBMCs or T cells enriched from blood (not recorded which). The V call is TRBV15, the J call TRBJ2-5, with 10 bases matching TRBD1. CDR3 nucleotides: TGTGCCACCAGCAGAGACTTCGGGACAGGGGACGGAGAGACCCAGTACTTC. The encoded protein is CATSRDFGTGDGETQYF.